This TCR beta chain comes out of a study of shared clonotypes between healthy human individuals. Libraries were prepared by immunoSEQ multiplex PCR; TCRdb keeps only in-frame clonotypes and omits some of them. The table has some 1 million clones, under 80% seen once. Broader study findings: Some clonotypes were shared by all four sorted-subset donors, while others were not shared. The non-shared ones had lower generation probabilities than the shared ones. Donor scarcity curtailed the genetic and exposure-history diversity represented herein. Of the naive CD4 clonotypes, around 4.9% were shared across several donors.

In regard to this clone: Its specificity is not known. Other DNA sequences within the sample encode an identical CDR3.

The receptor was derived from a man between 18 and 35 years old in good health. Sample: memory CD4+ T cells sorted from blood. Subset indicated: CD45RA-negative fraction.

Written as DNA, the CDR3 is TGCAGTGCTAGAAAAGAGACCCAGTACTTC. This translates into CSARKETQYF. The chain is built from TRBV20-1 and TRBJ2-5; no definite D call. Germline V CDR1 and CDR2: DFQATT, SNEGSKA (reference sequence). With 2 bases removed from V and 3 bases from J, the gap between germline ends came to 1 base. The CDR3 runs 10 residues.